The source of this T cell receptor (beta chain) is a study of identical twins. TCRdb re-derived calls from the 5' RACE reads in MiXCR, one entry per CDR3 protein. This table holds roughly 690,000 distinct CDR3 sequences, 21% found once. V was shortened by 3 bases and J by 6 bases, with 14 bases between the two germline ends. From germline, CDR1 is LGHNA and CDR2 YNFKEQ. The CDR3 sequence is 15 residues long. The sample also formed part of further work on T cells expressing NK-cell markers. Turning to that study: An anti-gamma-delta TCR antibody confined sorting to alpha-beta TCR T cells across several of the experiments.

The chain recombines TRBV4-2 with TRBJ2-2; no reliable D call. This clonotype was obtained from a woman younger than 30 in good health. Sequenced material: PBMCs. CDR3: CASSHPQVGAGELFF. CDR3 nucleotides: TGTGCCAGCAGCCACCCCCAGGTTGGAGCCGGGGAGCTGTTTTTT.